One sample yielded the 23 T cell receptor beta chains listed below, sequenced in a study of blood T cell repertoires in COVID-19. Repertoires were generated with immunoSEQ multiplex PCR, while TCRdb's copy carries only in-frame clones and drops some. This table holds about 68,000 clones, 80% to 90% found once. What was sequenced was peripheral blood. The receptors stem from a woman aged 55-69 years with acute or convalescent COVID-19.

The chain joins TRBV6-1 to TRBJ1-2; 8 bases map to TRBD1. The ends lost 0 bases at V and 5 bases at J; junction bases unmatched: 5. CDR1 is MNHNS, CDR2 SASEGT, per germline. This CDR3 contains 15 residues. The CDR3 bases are TGTGCCAGCAGTGAAGCGTCGACAGGGGCGTATGGCTACACCTTC. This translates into CASSEASTGAYGYTF.

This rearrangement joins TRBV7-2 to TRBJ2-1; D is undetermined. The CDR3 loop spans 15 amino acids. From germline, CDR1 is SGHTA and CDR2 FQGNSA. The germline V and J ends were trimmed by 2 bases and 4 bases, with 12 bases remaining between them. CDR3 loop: CASSLSEAQYNEQFF. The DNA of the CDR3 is TGTGCCAGCAGCTTAAGCGAGGCCCAATACAATGAGCAGTTCTTC.

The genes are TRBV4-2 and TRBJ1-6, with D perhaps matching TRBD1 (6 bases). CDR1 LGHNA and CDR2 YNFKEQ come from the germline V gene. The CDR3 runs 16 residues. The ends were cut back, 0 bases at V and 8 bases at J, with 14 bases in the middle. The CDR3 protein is CASSQDGAGDHSPLHF. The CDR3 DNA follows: TGTGCCAGCAGCCAAGATGGGGCAGGGGATCATTCACCCCTCCACTTT.

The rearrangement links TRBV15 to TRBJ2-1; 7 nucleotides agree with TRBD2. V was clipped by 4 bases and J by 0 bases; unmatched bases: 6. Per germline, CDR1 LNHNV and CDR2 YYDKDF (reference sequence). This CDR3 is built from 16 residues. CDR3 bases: TGTGCCACCAGCACTGCGGGAGCTAGCTCCTACAATGAGCAGTTCTTC. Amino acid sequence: CATSTAGASSYNEQFF.

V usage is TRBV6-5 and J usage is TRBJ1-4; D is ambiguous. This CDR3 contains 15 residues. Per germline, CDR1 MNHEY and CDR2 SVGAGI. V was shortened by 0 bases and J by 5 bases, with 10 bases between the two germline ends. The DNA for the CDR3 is TGTGCCAGCAGTTACTCGACCGCCGGGAATGAAAAACTGTTTTTT. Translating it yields CASSYSTAGNEKLFF.

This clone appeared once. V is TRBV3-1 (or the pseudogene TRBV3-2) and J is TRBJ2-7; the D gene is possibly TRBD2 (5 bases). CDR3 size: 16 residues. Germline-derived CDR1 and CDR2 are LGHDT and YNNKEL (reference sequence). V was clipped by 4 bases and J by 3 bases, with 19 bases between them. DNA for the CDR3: TGTGCCAGCAGCCCGCTTCAAGCGGTAAAAATCTACGAGCAGTACTTC. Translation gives CASSPLQAVKIYEQYF.

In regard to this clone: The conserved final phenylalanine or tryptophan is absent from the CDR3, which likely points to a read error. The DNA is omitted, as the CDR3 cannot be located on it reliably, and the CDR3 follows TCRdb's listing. The CDR3 sequence is CASSQSKSGLLSFRQL. The V and J genes are TRBV4-2 and TRBJ1-3. The CDR3 has 16 residues if both end residues are counted. Germline-derived CDR1 and CDR2 are LGHNA and YNFKEQ.

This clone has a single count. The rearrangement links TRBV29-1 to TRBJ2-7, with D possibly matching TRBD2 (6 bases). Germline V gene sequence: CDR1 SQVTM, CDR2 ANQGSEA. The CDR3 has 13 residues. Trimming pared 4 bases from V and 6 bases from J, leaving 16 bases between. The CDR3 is CSVGFSGVGEQYF. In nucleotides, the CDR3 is TGCAGCGTTGGGTTTAGCGGTGTGGGCGAGCAGTACTTC.

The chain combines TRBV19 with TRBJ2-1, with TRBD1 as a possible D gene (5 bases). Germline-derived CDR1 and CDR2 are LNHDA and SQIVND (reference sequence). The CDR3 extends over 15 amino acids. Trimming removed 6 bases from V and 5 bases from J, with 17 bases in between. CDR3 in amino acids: CASRRLPTANNEQFF. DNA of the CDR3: TGTGCCAGTAGGAGGCTACCGACAGCTAACAATGAGCAGTTCTTC.

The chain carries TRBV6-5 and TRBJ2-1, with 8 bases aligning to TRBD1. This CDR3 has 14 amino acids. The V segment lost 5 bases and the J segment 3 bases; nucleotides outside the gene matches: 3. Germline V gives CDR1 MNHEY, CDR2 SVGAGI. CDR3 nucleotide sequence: TGTGCCAGCAGTCCGACAGGGGACTACAATGAGCAGTTCTTC. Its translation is CASSPTGDYNEQFF.

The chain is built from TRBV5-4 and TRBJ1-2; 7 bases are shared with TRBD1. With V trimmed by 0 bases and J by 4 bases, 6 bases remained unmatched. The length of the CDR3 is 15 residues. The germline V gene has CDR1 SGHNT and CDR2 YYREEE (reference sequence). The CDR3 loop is CASSLDGQVAYGYTF. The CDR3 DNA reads TGTGCCAGCAGCTTGGATGGACAGGTCGCCTATGGCTACACCTTC. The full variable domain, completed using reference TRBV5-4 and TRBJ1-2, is ETGVTQSPTHLIKTRGQQVTLRCSSQSGHNTVSWYQQALGQGPQFIFQYYREEENGRGNFPPRFSGLQFPNYSSELNVNALELDDSALYLCASSLDGQVAYGYTFGSGTRLTVV.

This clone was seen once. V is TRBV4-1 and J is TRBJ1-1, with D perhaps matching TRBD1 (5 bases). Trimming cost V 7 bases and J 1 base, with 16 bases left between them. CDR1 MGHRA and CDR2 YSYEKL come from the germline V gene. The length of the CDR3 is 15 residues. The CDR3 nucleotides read TGCGCCAGCACTGCGCGGTGGGGCGGGAACACTGAAGCTTTCTTT. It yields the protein CASTARWGGNTEAFF.

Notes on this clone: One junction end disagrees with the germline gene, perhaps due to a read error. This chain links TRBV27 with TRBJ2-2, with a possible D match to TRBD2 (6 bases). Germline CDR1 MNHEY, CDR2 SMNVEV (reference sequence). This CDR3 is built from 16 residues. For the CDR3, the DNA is TGTGCCAGCAGGTTATACTGGGGGGAGACGCCCGGGGAGCTGTTTTTT. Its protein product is CASRLYWGETPGELFF.

CDR3 sequence: CASHGVRDYPYNEQFF. The CDR3, as DNA: TGTGCCAGCCACGGGGTCCGGGACTACCCTTACAATGAGCAGTTCTTC. This chain links TRBV2 with TRBJ2-1; the match to TRBD2 covers 7 bases. The CDR3 is 16 amino acids. The germline V gene encodes CDR1 SNHLY and CDR2 FYNNEI. V shed 8 bases and J 4 bases; nucleotides not matched to a gene: 14. Full variable domain (rest looked up from reference TRBV2 and TRBJ2-1): EPEVTQTPSHQVTQMGQEVILRCVPISNHLYFYWYRQILGQKVEFLVSFYNNEISEKSEIFDDQFSVERPDGSNFTLKIRSTKLEDSAMYFCASHGVRDYPYNEQFFGPGTRLTVL.

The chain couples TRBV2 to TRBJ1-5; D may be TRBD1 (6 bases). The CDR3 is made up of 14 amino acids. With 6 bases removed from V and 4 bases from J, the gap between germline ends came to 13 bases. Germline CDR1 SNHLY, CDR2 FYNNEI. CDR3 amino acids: CASSSRDKNQPQHF. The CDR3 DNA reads TGTGCCAGCAGCAGCCGGGACAAGAATCAGCCCCAGCATTTT.

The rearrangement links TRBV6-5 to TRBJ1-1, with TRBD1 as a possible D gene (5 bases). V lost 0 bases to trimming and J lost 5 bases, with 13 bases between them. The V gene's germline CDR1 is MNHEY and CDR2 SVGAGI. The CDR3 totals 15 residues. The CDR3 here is CASSYSQRGGTEAFF. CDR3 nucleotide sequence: TGTGCCAGCAGTTACTCGCAAAGGGGTGGGACTGAAGCTTTCTTT.

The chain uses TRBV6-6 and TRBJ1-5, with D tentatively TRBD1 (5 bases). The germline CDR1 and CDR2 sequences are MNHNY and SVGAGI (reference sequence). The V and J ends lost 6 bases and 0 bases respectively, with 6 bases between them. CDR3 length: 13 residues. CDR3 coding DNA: TGTGCCAGCAGACAGGATAGCAATCAGCCCCAGCATTTT. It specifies CASRQDSNQPQHF.

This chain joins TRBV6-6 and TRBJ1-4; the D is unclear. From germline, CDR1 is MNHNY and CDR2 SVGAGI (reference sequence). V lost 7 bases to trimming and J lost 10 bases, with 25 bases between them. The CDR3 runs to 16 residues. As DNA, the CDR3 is TGTGCCAGCATCAAAACCCCACAGACGGACTTCGGAAAACTGTTTTTT. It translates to CASIKTPQTDFGKLFF.

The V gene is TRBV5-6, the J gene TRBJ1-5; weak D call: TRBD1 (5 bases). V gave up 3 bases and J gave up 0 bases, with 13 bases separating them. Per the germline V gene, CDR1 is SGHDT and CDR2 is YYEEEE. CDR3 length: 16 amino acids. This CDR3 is CASSWGGSHSNQPQHF. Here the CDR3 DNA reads TGTGCCAGCAGCTGGGGGGGATCTCATAGCAATCAGCCCCAGCATTTT.

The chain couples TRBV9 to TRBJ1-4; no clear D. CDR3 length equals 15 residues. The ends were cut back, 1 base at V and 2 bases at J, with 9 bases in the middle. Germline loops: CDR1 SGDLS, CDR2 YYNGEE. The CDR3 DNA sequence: TGTGCCAGCAGCGTAACAGCTGGTACTAATGAAAAACTGTTTTTT. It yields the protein CASSVTAGTNEKLFF.

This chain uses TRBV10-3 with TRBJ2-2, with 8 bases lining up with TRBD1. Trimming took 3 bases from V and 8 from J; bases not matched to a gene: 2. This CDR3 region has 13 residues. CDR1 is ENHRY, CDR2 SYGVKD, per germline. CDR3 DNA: TGTGCCATCAGTGACAGGGGGCAGGGGGAGCTGTTTTTT. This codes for CAISDRGQGELFF.

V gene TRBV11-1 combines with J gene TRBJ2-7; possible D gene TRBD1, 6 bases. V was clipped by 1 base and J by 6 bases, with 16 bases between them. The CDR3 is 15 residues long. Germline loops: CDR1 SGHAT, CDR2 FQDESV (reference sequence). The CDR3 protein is CASSLEGRGPGEQYF. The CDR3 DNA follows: TGTGCCAGCAGCTTAGAAGGCAGGGGCCCGGGCGAGCAGTACTTC.

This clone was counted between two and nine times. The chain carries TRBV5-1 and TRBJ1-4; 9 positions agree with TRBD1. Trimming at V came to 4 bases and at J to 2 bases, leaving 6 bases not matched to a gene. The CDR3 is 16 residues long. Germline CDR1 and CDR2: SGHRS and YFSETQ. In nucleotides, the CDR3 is TGCGCCAGCAGCCCGGGACAGGGTCTGACTAATGAAAAACTGTTTTTT. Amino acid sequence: CASSPGQGLTNEKLFF.